The rows below give T cell receptor beta chains drawn from one sample of a study of radiotherapy plus CTLA-4 blockade in lung cancer. Generated by immunoSEQ multiplex PCR, the TCRdb table keeps only in-frame clones and is missing some. The sample records about 98,000 clones, 82% being singletons. The specimen comprised peripheral blood, sampled from a patient treated with radiotherapy plus ipilimumab. These receptors all stem from a human donor with non-small cell lung cancer who had a partial response to radiotherapy plus ipilimumab. Both conserved end residues are part of each CDR3. The D gene is left open where the match is weak. For some rows the clone size is stated as once, few or many, or as a class when expanded; others skip it.

D gene: NA
clone size: once
V gene: TRBV6-5
J gene: TRBJ1-3
CDR3 length: 14
CDR3 protein: CASRPWDIGNTIYF
CDR3 DNA: TGTGCCAGCAGGCCCTGGGACATCGGAAACACCATATATTTT

D gene: NA
clone size: NA
V gene: TRBV7-9
J gene: TRBJ2-7
CDR3 length: 11
CDR3 protein: CASSIEGFVYF
CDR3 DNA: TGTGCCAGCAGCATAGAGGGGTTTGTGTACTTC

D gene: TRBD2
clone size: NA
V gene: TRBV2
J gene: TRBJ2-5
CDR3 length: 15
CDR3 protein: CASSVGGSAQETQYF
CDR3 DNA: TGTGCCAGCAGTGTAGGCGGGAGTGCACAAGAGACCCAGTACTTC

D gene: NA
clone size: NA
V gene: TRBV7-8
J gene: TRBJ1-5
CDR3 length: 15
CDR3 protein: CASSLGAQVHQPQHF
CDR3 DNA: TGTGCCAGCAGTCTGGGGGCCCAGGTTCATCAGCCCCAGCATTTT

D gene: TRBD2
clone size: NA
V gene: TRBV18
J gene: TRBJ2-2
CDR3 length: 15
CDR3 protein: CASLPGGSNTGELFF
CDR3 DNA: TGTGCCAGCTTGCCGGGAGGCAGCAACACCGGGGAGCTGTTTTTT

D gene: TRBD1
clone size: NA
V gene: TRBV30
J gene: TRBJ1-2
CDR3 length: 14
CDR3 protein: CAWSRDRGGHGYTF
CDR3 DNA: TGTGCCTGGAGTCGCGACAGGGGTGGGCATGGCTACACCTTC

D gene: TRBD2
clone size: NA
V gene: TRBV30
J gene: TRBJ2-7
CDR3 length: 12
CDR3 protein: CAWSVRSGRMYF
CDR3 DNA: TGTGCCTGGAGTGTTCGGAGCGGGAGAATGTACTTC

D gene: TRBD1
clone size: few
V gene: TRBV30
J gene: TRBJ2-2
CDR3 length: 19
CDR3 protein: CAWSARKGAAGSNTGELFF
CDR3 DNA: TGTGCCTGGAGTGCACGTAAGGGGGCGGCAGGTTCGAACACCGGGGAGCTGTTTTTT

D gene: TRBD2
clone size: NA
V gene: TRBV5-1
J gene: TRBJ2-7
CDR3 length: 15
CDR3 protein: CASSLTSGSSYEQYF
CDR3 DNA: TGCGCCAGCAGCTTGACTAGCGGGAGCTCCTACGAGCAGTACTTC

D gene: TRBD1
clone size: NA
V gene: TRBV19
J gene: TRBJ2-3
CDR3 length: 13
CDR3 protein: CASRPGGADTQYF
CDR3 DNA: TGTGCCAGTAGGCCAGGGGGCGCGGATACGCAGTATTTT

D gene: NA
clone size: few
V gene: TRBV5-1
J gene: TRBJ2-3
CDR3 length: 15
CDR3 protein: CASSLRQGLTDTQYF
CDR3 DNA: TGCGCCAGCAGCTTACGACAGGGACTCACAGATACGCAGTATTTT

D gene: TRBD1
clone size: once
V gene: TRBV5-5
J gene: TRBJ2-3
CDR3 length: 15
CDR3 protein: CASSSRQGATDTQYF
CDR3 DNA: TGTGCCAGCAGCTCCCGACAGGGGGCAACAGATACGCAGTATTTT

D gene: NA
clone size: NA
V gene: TRBV7-9
J gene: TRBJ1-1
CDR3 length: 14
CDR3 protein: CASSPTVMNTEAFF
CDR3 DNA: TGTGCCAGCAGTCCGACAGTAATGAACACTGAAGCTTTCTTT

D gene: TRBD2
clone size: NA
V gene: TRBV6-6
J gene: TRBJ2-5
CDR3 length: 13
CDR3 protein: CATSGLVQETQYF
CDR3 DNA: TGTGCCACCTCTGGACTAGTCCAAGAGACCCAGTACTTC

D gene: TRBD1
clone size: NA
V gene: TRBV27
J gene: TRBJ1-2
CDR3 length: 13
CDR3 protein: CASKSQGVPIYTF
CDR3 DNA: TGTGCCAGCAAATCACAGGGGGTCCCCATCTACACCTTC

D gene: NA
clone size: few
V gene: TRBV10-1
J gene: TRBJ2-3
CDR3 length: 16
CDR3 protein: CASSEGRGTDTDTQYF
CDR3 DNA: TGCGCCAGCAGTGAGGGCAGGGGCACAGATACAGATACGCAGTATTTT

D gene: NA
clone size: NA
V gene: TRBV15
J gene: TRBJ2-7
CDR3 length: 13
CDR3 protein: CATSARDSYEQYF
CDR3 DNA: TGTGCCACCAGCGCCCGGGACTCCTACGAGCAGTACTTC

D gene: NA
clone size: NA
V gene: TRBV5-4
J gene: TRBJ1-2
CDR3 length: 14
CDR3 protein: CASSLKQGNYGYTF
CDR3 DNA: TGTGCCAGCAGCTTGAAACAGGGAAACTATGGCTACACCTTC

D gene: NA
clone size: NA
V gene: TRBV21-1
J gene: TRBJ2-5
CDR3 length: 15
CDR3 protein: CASSKAGTGRETQYF
CDR3 DNA: TGTGCCAGCAGCAAAGCAGGGACAGGGAGGGAGACCCAGTACTTC

D gene: NA
clone size: NA
V gene: TRBV6-1
J gene: TRBJ1-1
CDR3 length: 13
CDR3 protein: CASSEGTNLGAFF
CDR3 DNA: TGTGCCAGCAGTGAAGGGACAAATCTTGGAGCTTTCTTT

D gene: NA
clone size: few
V gene: TRBV7-3
J gene: TRBJ1-1
CDR3 length: 13
CDR3 protein: CASSPEKNTEAFF
CDR3 DNA: TGTGCCAGCAGCCCTGAGAAGAACACTGAAGCTTTCTTT

D gene: TRBD2
clone size: NA
V gene: TRBV19
J gene: TRBJ2-7
CDR3 length: 13
CDR3 protein: CASSRSGRDEQYF
CDR3 DNA: TGTGCCAGTAGTCGCAGCGGGAGGGACGAGCAGTACTTC

D gene: NA
clone size: once
V gene: TRBV9
J gene: TRBJ2-5
CDR3 length: 14
CDR3 protein: CASSPRDSQFKQYF
CDR3 DNA: TGTGCCAGCAGCCCGCGGGACAGCCAGTTTAAGCAGTACTTC

D gene: NA
clone size: NA
V gene: TRBV2
J gene: TRBJ1-1
CDR3 length: 14
CDR3 protein: CASSEILMNTEAFF
CDR3 DNA: TGTGCCAGCAGTGAGATACTCATGAACACTGAAGCTTTCTTT

D gene: TRBD2
clone size: NA
V gene: TRBV9
J gene: TRBJ2-1
CDR3 length: 15
CDR3 protein: CASSVAGTSGHEQFF
CDR3 DNA: TGTGCCAGCAGCGTCGCCGGGACTAGCGGACATGAGCAGTTCTTC

D gene: TRBD1
clone size: NA
V gene: TRBV7-2
J gene: TRBJ1-1
CDR3 length: 17
CDR3 protein: CASSLPGTGDMNTEAFF
CDR3 DNA: TGTGCCAGCAGCCTACCCGGGACAGGGGACATGAACACTGAAGCTTTCTTT

D gene: NA
clone size: once
V gene: TRBV9
J gene: TRBJ2-5
CDR3 length: 12
CDR3 protein: CASSRGQETQYF
CDR3 DNA: TGTGCCAGCAGTAGGGGGCAAGAGACCCAGTACTTC

D gene: NA
clone size: NA
V gene: TRBV25-1
J gene: TRBJ1-4
CDR3 length: 14
CDR3 protein: CASSAFRDNEKLFF
CDR3 DNA: TGTGCCAGCAGTGCCTTTAGGGACAACGAAAAACTGTTTTTT

D gene: NA
clone size: NA
V gene: TRBV5-4
J gene: TRBJ1-3
CDR3 length: 15
CDR3 protein: CASSLSGGAGNTIYF
CDR3 DNA: TGTGCCAGCAGCTTGTCTGGGGGGGCTGGAAACACCATATATTTT

D gene: TRBD2
clone size: NA
V gene: TRBV7-3
J gene: TRBJ2-1
CDR3 length: 16
CDR3 protein: CASSFLSGANYNEQFF
CDR3 DNA: TGTGCCAGCAGCTTCCTAAGCGGGGCCAATTACAATGAGCAGTTCTTC

D gene: TRBD1
clone size: NA
V gene: TRBV6-1
J gene: TRBJ2-5
CDR3 length: 16
CDR3 protein: CASSATGTAIQETQYF
CDR3 DNA: TGTGCCAGCAGTGCCACCGGGACAGCGATACAAGAGACCCAGTACTTC

D gene: NA
clone size: many
V gene: TRBV11-1
J gene: TRBJ2-7
CDR3 length: 15
CDR3 protein: CASSLGTDGAWEQYF
CDR3 DNA: TGTGCCAGCAGCTTAGGGACAGACGGAGCGTGGGAGCAGTACTTC

D gene: NA
clone size: few
V gene: TRBV7-3
J gene: TRBJ2-1
CDR3 length: 15
CDR3 protein: CASSDRLTGYDEQFF
CDR3 DNA: TGTGCCAGCAGTGACCGACTAACAGGGTACGATGAGCAGTTCTTC

D gene: NA
clone size: NA
V gene: TRBV2
J gene: TRBJ1-1
CDR3 length: 13
CDR3 protein: CASRRYMNTEAFF
CDR3 DNA: TGTGCCAGCAGGAGGTACATGAACACTGAAGCTTTCTTT

D gene: TRBD1
clone size: few
V gene: TRBV27
J gene: TRBJ1-2
CDR3 length: 15
CDR3 protein: CASSPLPGQGYGYTF
CDR3 DNA: TGTGCCAGCAGTCCCCTCCCGGGACAGGGGTATGGCTACACCTTC

D gene: TRBD1
clone size: few
V gene: TRBV6-6
J gene: TRBJ1-2
CDR3 length: 14
CDR3 protein: CASSRDRGQNGYTF
CDR3 DNA: TGTGCCAGCAGTCGGGACAGGGGGCAAAATGGCTACACCTTC

D gene: TRBD1
clone size: NA
V gene: TRBV5-1
J gene: TRBJ2-5
CDR3 length: 14
CDR3 protein: CASRTQGAVDTQYF
CDR3 DNA: TGCGCCAGCAGGACTCAGGGGGCGGTCGACACCCAGTACTTC

D gene: NA
clone size: NA
V gene: TRBV5-6
J gene: TRBJ1-1
CDR3 length: 13
CDR3 protein: CATSRGRNTEAFF
CDR3 DNA: TGTGCCACCTCGAGGGGGAGGAACACTGAAGCTTTCTTT

D gene: TRBD1
clone size: NA
V gene: TRBV19
J gene: TRBJ1-1
CDR3 length: 13
CDR3 protein: CATRDRGGTEAFF
CDR3 DNA: TGTGCCACCCGAGACAGGGGGGGCACTGAAGCTTTCTTT

D gene: NA
clone size: NA
V gene: TRBV11-2
J gene: TRBJ2-5
CDR3 length: 15
CDR3 protein: CASSLVQGWRETQYF
CDR3 DNA: TGTGCCAGCAGCTTAGTTCAGGGGTGGAGGGAGACCCAGTACTTC

D gene: TRBD2
clone size: NA
V gene: TRBV5-5
J gene: TRBJ2-5
CDR3 length: 13
CDR3 protein: CASSSGLAETQYF
CDR3 DNA: TGTGCCAGCAGCTCGGGACTAGCGGAGACCCAGTACTTC

D gene: NA
clone size: NA
V gene: TRBV18
J gene: TRBJ2-7
CDR3 length: 16
CDR3 protein: CASSPLEAESSYEQYF
CDR3 DNA: TGTGCCAGCTCACCTCTTGAAGCGGAGAGCTCCTACGAGCAGTACTTC

D gene: NA
clone size: few
V gene: TRBV7-8
J gene: TRBJ1-5
CDR3 length: 14
CDR3 protein: CASSLRQGVSPQHF
CDR3 DNA: TGTGCCAGCAGCTTGAGGCAGGGCGTTAGTCCCCAGCATTTT

D gene: NA
clone size: NA
V gene: TRBV25-1
J gene: TRBJ2-5
CDR3 length: 14
CDR3 protein: CASSDLDSQETQYF
CDR3 DNA: TGTGCCAGCAGTGATCTTGACAGCCAAGAGACCCAGTACTTC

D gene: NA
clone size: once
V gene: TRBV14
J gene: TRBJ1-1
CDR3 length: 15
CDR3 protein: CASSRIGGRNTEAFF
CDR3 DNA: TGTGCCAGCAGCCGTATAGGGGGACGGAACACTGAAGCTTTCTTT

D gene: NA
clone size: NA
V gene: TRBV7-8
J gene: TRBJ1-3
CDR3 length: 17
CDR3 protein: CASSPGTPLPAGNTIYF
CDR3 DNA: TGTGCCAGCAGCCCAGGGACACCTCTACCCGCGGGAAACACCATATATTTT

D gene: TRBD1
clone size: NA
V gene: TRBV2
J gene: TRBJ2-6
CDR3 length: 18
CDR3 protein: CASSEGQGVKTGANVLTF
CDR3 DNA: TGTGCCAGCAGTGAGGGACAGGGAGTAAAGACCGGGGCCAACGTCCTGACTTTC

D gene: TRBD2
clone size: NA
V gene: TRBV5-1
J gene: TRBJ2-1
CDR3 length: 14
CDR3 protein: CASRRAGGDNEQFF
CDR3 DNA: TGCGCCAGCCGGAGGGCCGGGGGGGACAATGAGCAGTTCTTC

D gene: NA
clone size: NA
V gene: TRBV9
J gene: TRBJ2-1
CDR3 length: 13
CDR3 protein: CASSVVSYNEQFF
CDR3 DNA: TGTGCCAGCAGCGTAGTTAGTTACAATGAGCAGTTCTTC

D gene: TRBD2
clone size: NA
V gene: TRBV7-9
J gene: TRBJ2-5
CDR3 length: 15
CDR3 protein: CASSFGASGRETQYF
CDR3 DNA: TGTGCCAGCAGCTTCGGGGCTAGCGGGAGAGAGACCCAGTACTTC

D gene: NA
clone size: NA
V gene: TRBV7-2
J gene: TRBJ2-1
CDR3 length: 13
CDR3 protein: CASSLNSLERQFF
CDR3 DNA: TGTGCCAGCAGCTTAAATTCCCTAGAAAGACAGTTCTTC

D gene: TRBD2
clone size: NA
V gene: TRBV6-5
J gene: TRBJ2-2
CDR3 length: 14
CDR3 protein: CASRLAGDTGELFF
CDR3 DNA: TGTGCCAGCCGACTAGCGGGGGACACCGGGGAGCTGTTTTTT

D gene: TRBD1
clone size: NA
V gene: TRBV7-2
J gene: TRBJ1-1
CDR3 length: 14
CDR3 protein: CASSGRTGGTEAFF
CDR3 DNA: TGTGCCAGCAGCGGCCGGACAGGCGGCACTGAAGCTTTCTTT

D gene: TRBD1
clone size: NA
V gene: TRBV9
J gene: TRBJ1-1
CDR3 length: 16
CDR3 protein: CASSAPTGVSNTEAFF
CDR3 DNA: TGTGCCAGCAGCGCCCCGACAGGGGTTAGCAACACTGAAGCTTTCTTT

D gene: NA
clone size: NA
V gene: TRBV25-1
J gene: TRBJ1-3
CDR3 length: 14
CDR3 protein: CASSDSSSGNTIYF
CDR3 DNA: TGTGCCAGCAGTGACTCCAGCTCTGGAAACACCATATATTTT